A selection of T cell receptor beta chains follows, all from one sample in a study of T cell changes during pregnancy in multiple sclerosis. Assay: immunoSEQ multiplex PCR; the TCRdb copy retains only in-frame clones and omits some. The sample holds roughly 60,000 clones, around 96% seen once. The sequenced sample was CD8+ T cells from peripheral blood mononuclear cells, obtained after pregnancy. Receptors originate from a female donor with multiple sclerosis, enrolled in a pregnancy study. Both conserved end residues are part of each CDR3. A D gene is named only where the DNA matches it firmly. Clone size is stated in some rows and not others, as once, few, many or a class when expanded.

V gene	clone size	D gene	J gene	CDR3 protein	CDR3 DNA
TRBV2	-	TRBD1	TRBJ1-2	CASQWTGTGYTF	TGTGCCAGTCAGTGGACAGGGACTGGCTACACCTTC
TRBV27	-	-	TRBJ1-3	CASSPLHHSGNTIYF	TGTGCCAGCTCCCCTTTACATCACTCTGGAAACACCATATATTTT
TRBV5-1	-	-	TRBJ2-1	CASSLGLAGSYNEQFF	TGCGCCAGCAGCTTGGGTCTAGCTGGGTCCTACAATGAGCAGTTCTTC
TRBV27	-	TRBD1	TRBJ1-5	CASSFYSTGKDQPQHF	TGTGCCAGCAGTTTCTATTCGACAGGGAAAGATCAGCCCCAGCATTTT
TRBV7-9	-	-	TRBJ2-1	CASSLVGRVNEQFF	TGTGCCAGCAGCTTAGTCGGGCGGGTGAATGAGCAGTTCTTC
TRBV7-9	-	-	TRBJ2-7	CASSLGLNEQYF	TGTGCCAGCAGCTTAGGTCTTAACGAGCAGTACTTC
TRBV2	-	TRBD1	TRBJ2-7	CASFDRAYEQYF	TGTGCCAGCTTCGACAGGGCCTACGAGCAGTACTTC
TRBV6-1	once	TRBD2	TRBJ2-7	CASSEGLVGYEQYF	TGTGCCAGCAGTGAGGGACTAGTGGGCTACGAGCAGTACTTC
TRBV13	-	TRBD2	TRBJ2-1	CASQRGSSYNEQFF	TGTGCCAGCCAGCGGGGCAGCTCCTACAATGAGCAGTTCTTC
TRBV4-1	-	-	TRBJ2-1	CASSPSEGRSYNEQFF	TGCGCCAGCAGCCCATCAGAGGGAAGGTCCTACAATGAGCAGTTCTTC
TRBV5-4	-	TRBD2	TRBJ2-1	CASSVLASGYNEQFF	TGTGCCAGCAGTGTGCTGGCTAGCGGGTACAATGAGCAGTTCTTC
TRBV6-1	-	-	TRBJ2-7	CASSERGGLHQATYEQYF	TGTGCCAGCAGTGAAAGGGGCGGCCTCCACCAGGCTACCTACGAGCAGTACTTC
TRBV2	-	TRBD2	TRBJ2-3	CASRPSGSGGDTQYF	TGTGCCAGCAGACCCAGCGGGAGCGGGGGGGATACGCAGTATTTT
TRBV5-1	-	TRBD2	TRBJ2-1	CASSLATSGRWYNEQFF	TGCGCCAGCAGCTTGGCTACTAGCGGGAGGTGGTACAATGAGCAGTTCTTC
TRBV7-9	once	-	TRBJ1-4	CASSLYGEKLFF	TGTGCCAGCAGCTTATACGGTGAAAAACTGTTTTTT
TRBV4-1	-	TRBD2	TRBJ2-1	CASSQTSGREQFF	TGCGCCAGCAGCCAAACTAGCGGGAGGGAGCAGTTCTTC
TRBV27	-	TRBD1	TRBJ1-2	CASTPIGAGGFYGYTF	TGTGCCAGCACTCCCATCGGAGCAGGGGGCTTCTATGGCTACACCTTC
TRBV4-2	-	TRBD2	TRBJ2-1	CASSLAGTGNEQFF	TGTGCCAGCAGCCTAGCGGGAACTGGCAATGAGCAGTTCTTC
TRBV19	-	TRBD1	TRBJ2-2	CASSSGTGNTGELFF	TGTGCCAGTAGTAGTGGGACAGGGAACACCGGGGAGCTGTTTTTT
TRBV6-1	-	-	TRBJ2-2	CASRVRGGGELFF	TGTGCCAGCAGAGTCAGGGGCGGTGGGGAGCTGTTTTTT
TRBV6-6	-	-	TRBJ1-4	CASFHPGEKLFF	TGTGCCAGTTTTCACCCAGGGGAAAAACTGTTTTTT
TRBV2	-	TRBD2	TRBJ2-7	CASSAGGLTYEQYF	TGTGCCAGCAGTGCCGGGGGGTTGACCTACGAGCAGTACTTC